The subject of this entry is one T cell receptor (beta chain). It has no known antigen specificity. The sample holds no much larger clone one base away, and base qualities are not on file. These data are taken from a study of regulatory T cells in long-lasting Graves disease (dated by TCRdb to about 2021). Looking at the study overall: Antithyroid drugs had been taken for less than 3 months by newly diagnosed Graves' disease patients. A total of roughly 33 samples underwent TCR sequencing: roughly 13 from persistent and about 20 from newly diagnosed Graves' disease patients. This study used TCR sequencing and RNA sequencing of peripheral blood to compare persistent Graves' disease patients against newly diagnosed Graves' disease patients. The study took place in China and was registered as a clinical trial. Study-level results and caveats: Sequencing and analysis were restricted to the TCR beta chain. Peripheral blood alone was examined, since thyroid tissue, which constituted the primary lesion, could not be accessed. The authors acknowledged the small sample size as a limitation that may reduce accuracy. Lower TCR Shannon entropy and fewer highly expanded clones were observed in persistent Graves' disease patients than in newly diagnosed patients, which suggested clonal expansion. A larger number of public clonotypes was shared among persistent patients (fewer than 3,000) than among newly diagnosed patients (approximately 1,000).

Library preparation was by multiplex PCR. Sequencing was performed on an Illumina HiSeq 4000. CDR3 regions were amplified by Arm-PCR with iRepertoire HTBI primers to construct TCR beta libraries. PCR products were gel purified before sequencing. Per the source publication's procedure: Across samples, about 63 TRBV and 13 to 15 TRBJ segments were identified and used for gene usage analysis of CDR3 amino acid clonotypes. COPE and FqMerger were used to merge filtered high-quality paired reads into contigs. Contigs were aligned with BLAST to IMGT TRBV, TRBD and TRBJ reference genes, and CDR3 was defined per IMGT. Highly expanded clones were defined as clonotypes with a frequency above 0.1%. Shannon entropy was used to measure repertoire diversity, and the Gini coefficient was used to measure V-J evenness. A clonotype was considered public if more than one individual shared it. TCRdb ran its own pipeline on the public reads, namely fastp trimming at Q25 and MiXCR clone calling, and kept in-frame beta chains. Rows matching on CDR3 protein sequence are summarized as one entry with the most common DNA and genes. The V and J calls shown here were made by TCRdb, not taken from the authors' results. The sample table lists some 490,000 distinct CDR3 sequences, approximately 12% of them with a count of one. The ten biggest clones cover more than 8% of the sample.

In light of the paper, this sample's time point label describes: newly diagnosed GD, antithyroid drugs for less than 3 months. For both TCR sequencing and RNA sequencing, RNA was extracted from PBMCs in TRIzol. Graves' disease was diagnosed according to American Thyroid Association guidelines. Patients for the study were recruited at an endocrinology department in Xi'an, China. Each patient gave about 9.1 milliliters of peripheral blood, collected in an EDTA anticoagulant tube. Ficoll Paque Plus density gradient separation was used to isolate PBMCs, and no further T cell sorting was performed. RNA quality was checked with an Agilent 2100 Bioanalyzer and agarose gel, and concentration with a NanoDrop 2000. These records were also assigned to another study, of T cells in Graves' hyperthyroidism and ophthalmopathy. As that second paper reports: A patient counted as having stable Graves' hyperthyroidism if no progression to ophthalmopathy occurred over 18 months of follow-up. Hyperthyroidism patients were aged 18 to 65 years and newly diagnosed, with disease duration of less than 2 months. Exclusion was applied to patients with uncontrolled infections, other autoimmune diseases, pregnancy or lactation. Diagnoses were established on the basis of clinical symptoms, serum thyroxine and TRAb, thyroid ultrasound, and orbital computed tomography. The TCR CDR3 was subjected to a first round of RT-PCR using the HTBI primer set and the Qiagen OneStep RT-PCR kit. Most expanded thyroid clonotypes (frequency above 0.001) were also detected in blood, a finding suggesting that blood repertoires may reflect thyroid immune responses. In cross-validation, a model built on a 13 V-J signature told ophthalmopathy apart from stable hyperthyroidism with 87.88% sensitivity and 81% to 82% specificity, and in testing the same model reached 80%/75%. In validation, progression to ophthalmopathy was predicted by the model with 55% to 71% sensitivity and 72.22% specificity, a median of roughly 6 months before onset. A discovery cohort of about a hundred patients, approximately 44 with Graves' ophthalmopathy and 55 to 65 with stable Graves' hyperthyroidism, was used to find distinguishing TCR V-J signatures. An independent validation cohort of around 19 hyperthyroidism patients and approximately 17 patients who later progressed to ophthalmopathy tested prospective prediction of ophthalmopathy. For training and testing, the roughly 93 patients in the discovery cohort were randomly divided in a 7:3 ratio. Thyroid tissue and blood T-cell repertoires from about six Graves' hyperthyroidism patients were also compared in the study. After sampling, hyperthyroidism patients received methimazole starting at 30 mg daily, and ophthalmopathy patients received high-dose intravenous methylprednisolone. Libraries were constructed in a second round of multiplex PCR, after which size selection and purification were carried out. Libraries were sequenced paired-end with 100 bp reads on an Illumina HiSeq2000. SOAPnuke was used to process the raw data, throwing out any read that contained adapters or uncalled bases, had a mean Phred below 15, or lacked an exact constant-primer or identifier match. High-quality paired reads were merged using COPE v1.2.5, and each unique nucleotide sequence was defined as a clonotype. Clonotypes were aligned to IMGT TRBV, TRBD and TRBJ reference segments using MiTCR v1.1. The analysis was restricted to V-J combinations with a frequency above 0.0001, which together covered around 99% of the repertoires. A TCS score was defined as the ratio between F50 (clonal expansion) and ExV (chaos), using BLOSUM62-based TCRdist between CDR3 peptides within each V-J. Welch's t-statistics and random forest reduced around 520 V-J features to 10 to 15, which were used in a naive Bayes classifier (R e1071). Sample size was not statistically predetermined, and blinding of investigators to group allocation was not performed. The paper reports TCR Vbeta CDR3 sequencing of some 140 peripheral blood samples: under 45 ophthalmopathy, about 75 hyperthyroidism and around 17 progressor patients.

This sample comprised peripheral blood mononuclear cells (PBMCs), obtained at new diagnosis, from a patient treated with antithyroid drugs. This sequence originates from a woman in her 30s with Graves disease. Donor details come from another sample of the same person, matched by shared clones.

The CDR3 has the sequence CASSLVALTYNEQFF. In nucleotides, the sequence is TGTGCCAGCAGCTTAGTCGCTCTCACCTACAATGAGCAGTTCTTC. Recombination joined TRBV7-2 with TRBJ2-1, with no D gene named confidently. The germline ends are 9 bases apart after V is trimmed by 1 base and J by 2 bases. According to the germline V gene, CDR1 reads SGHTA and CDR2 reads FQGNSA. The cysteine opens and the phenylalanine closes a CDR3 of 15 amino acids. Just the 45-base CDR3 DNA is kept, in frame starting at base 1.